This is a list of T cell receptor beta chains from one sample in a study of cytomegalovirus exposure and HLA in healthy donors. The method was immunoSEQ multiplex PCR; TCRdb's version includes in-frame clones alone and lacks a portion of them. The data hold 60,000 to 100,000 clones, with about 79% observed a single time. The sequenced sample was PBMCs. These receptor sequences come from a male donor in good health and CMV-seropositive. CDR3s include the opening cysteine and the closing phenylalanine or tryptophan. D genes are given only for firm matches. The size field is filled for only some rows; it gives once, few, many or a size class.

TRBV5-1	-	TRBJ2-7	TRBD1	TGTGCCAGCAGCTGGGGGACAGGGATAGGCTACGAGCAGTACTTC	CASSWGTGIGYEQYF
TRBV19	-	TRBJ2-5	TRBD2	TGTGCCAGTAGTATAGGGGCTAGCGGGGGGCAAGAGACCCAGTACTTC	CASSIGASGGQETQYF
TRBV19	-	TRBJ2-5	-	TGTGCCAGTAGTACCTGGACGGGACAAGAGACCCAGTACTTC	CASSTWTGQETQYF
TRBV6-1	-	TRBJ1-2	TRBD1	TGTGCCAGCAGTGATCCGGGACAGGGTTTCCGACACTATGGCTACACCTTC	CASSDPGQGFRHYGYTF
TRBV4-3	-	TRBJ2-4	-	TGCGCCAGCAGCCAAGTTTCGACAGGCAAAAACATTCAGTACTTC	CASSQVSTGKNIQYF
TRBV15	-	TRBJ2-7	-	TGTGCCACCAGTCGGGACGATCGGAGGGGCGAGCAGTACTTC	CATSRDDRRGEQYF
TRBV5-1	-	TRBJ2-7	TRBD1	TGCGCCAGCAGCTTCCGGGACAGAGCCTACGAGCAGTACTTC	CASSFRDRAYEQYF
TRBV10-3	-	TRBJ2-5	TRBD1	TGTGCCATCATGGACAGGGGAGGAAGAGAGACCCAGTACTTC	CAIMDRGGRETQYF
TRBV18	-	TRBJ1-5	-	TGTGCCAGCTCACCATCAATCAATCAGCCCCAGCATTTT	CASSPSINQPQHF
TRBV5-1	-	TRBJ2-1	TRBD2	TGCGCCAGTAGCGGGGGGGGCTTAGAGCAGTTCTTC	CASSGGGLEQFF
TRBV19	-	TRBJ1-1	TRBD1	TGTGCCAGTAGGAAACAGGGGGCGAGGGCTGAAGCTTTCTTT	CASRKQGARAEAFF
TRBV5-6	-	TRBJ2-7	-	TGTGCCAGCAGCTTCGTCTCTTACGGTTACGAGCAGTACTTC	CASSFVSYGYEQYF
TRBV20-1	-	TRBJ1-1	TRBD1	TGCAGTGCTGGACAGGGGTCAGAAGCTTTCTTT	CSAGQGSEAFF
TRBV7-9	-	TRBJ2-4	-	TGTGCCAGCAGCCCTTTCGGGAACATTCAGTACTTC	CASSPFGNIQYF
TRBV9	-	TRBJ2-1	TRBD2	TGTGCCAGCAGCGTGGCTAGCGGAGCCTACAATGAGCAGTTCTTC	CASSVASGAYNEQFF
TRBV5-1	-	TRBJ2-1	TRBD2	TGCGCCAGCAGCTTGAGCCTAGCGGGGGACAATGAGCAGTTCTTC	CASSLSLAGDNEQFF
TRBV25-1	-	TRBJ2-3	TRBD1	TGTGCCAGCAGTGGGGACAGGGTCACAGATACGCAGTATTTT	CASSGDRVTDTQYF
TRBV14	few	TRBJ1-5	-	TGTGCCAGCAGCCAAGAGTTAATCCTGAATCAGCCCCAGCATTTT	CASSQELILNQPQHF
TRBV2	-	TRBJ2-3	-	TGTGCCAGCAGTGAACTGACAGCGGCTGGGGGGGATACGCAGTATTTT	CASSELTAAGGDTQYF
TRBV6-4	-	TRBJ1-5	-	TGTGCCAGCAGACAGGGAGTTCAGCCCCAGCATTTT	CASRQGVQPQHF
TRBV28	once	TRBJ2-3	TRBD2	TGTGCCAGCATGTCGGCAGCGGGAAATACAGATACGCAGTATTTT	CASMSAAGNTDTQYF
TRBV4-3	few	TRBJ1-2	TRBD1	TGCGCCAGCAGCCTAGGGACAGGGGATATAGGTGGCTACACCTTC	CASSLGTGDIGGYTF
TRBV27	-	TRBJ2-7	TRBD2	TGTTCCAGCAAGCTAGCGGCCTACGAGCAGTACTTC	CSSKLAAYEQYF
TRBV19	-	TRBJ1-1	-	TGTGCCAGTAGTATGGACAGTGGGACAACAGGAGCTTTCTTT	CASSMDSGTTGAFF
TRBV18	-	TRBJ2-7	-	TGTGCCAGCTCACCAGGGGCGACCTACGAGCAGTACTTC	CASSPGATYEQYF
TRBV9	few	TRBJ2-7	TRBD2	TGTGCCAGCAGCGCCGGGGGGGCTAAGCAGTACTTC	CASSAGGAKQYF
TRBV7-2	-	TRBJ2-1	TRBD2	TGTGCCAGCAGCCCTGGGACTAGCTGGTTTGCGGGCAATGAGCAGTTCTTC	CASSPGTSWFAGNEQFF
TRBV25-1	-	TRBJ1-2	TRBD1	TGTGCCAGCAGTGACCTCAGACAGGGAGCTAACTATGGCTACACCTTC	CASSDLRQGANYGYTF
TRBV18	-	TRBJ1-4	-	TGTGCCAGCTCGCCCCAGGGTACATCCGAAAAACTGTTTTTT	CASSPQGTSEKLFF
TRBV2	-	TRBJ2-1	TRBD2	TGTGCCAGCAGTGAGGAGGCCTCAGGACTAGCGGGAGGGGTGTACAATGAGCAGTTCTTC	CASSEEASGLAGGVYNEQFF
TRBV28	-	TRBJ1-2	TRBD1	TGTGCCAGCAGCCTAACCTCCGGGACAGGCTATGGCTACACCTTC	CASSLTSGTGYGYTF
TRBV5-4	-	TRBJ2-5	TRBD2	TGTGCCAGCAGCTCCGGACTAGCGGGAGGTCAAGAGACCCAGTACTTC	CASSSGLAGGQETQYF